Sequencing of this T cell receptor beta chain was carried out in a study of graft-versus-host responses after intestinal transplantation. The CDR3 extends over 14 amino acids. V trimming: 4 bases; J trimming: 2 bases; junction bases outside the gene matches: 3. Germline CDR1 reads SGDLS; CDR2 reads YYNGEE. The table came from immunoSEQ multiplex PCR; TCRdb's copy has only in-frame clones and leaves some out. This table has under 50,000 clones, 85% to 90% appearing once. J is TRBJ2-3 and V is TRBV9, with 8 bases that match TRBD1. The source is a human patient who received an intestinal transplant, so some T cells may come from the graft donor. This material consisted of PBMCs, taken 260 to 270 days after transplant. In DNA, the CDR3 is TGTGCCAGCAGCCAGGACAGGGCCACAGATACGCAGTATTTT. It encodes CASSQDRATDTQYF.